Presented here are 17 T cell receptor beta chains from one specimen sequenced in a study of T cells generated in artificial thymic organoids. TCRalpha and TCRbeta libraries were amplified separately by semi-nested PCR with TRAC or TRBC reverse primers. TCRdb recomputed calls from the 5' RACE reads with MiXCR, one row per CDR3 protein. The data show about 8,500 distinct CDR3 sequences, 15% to 20% seen once. The sample comprised naive CD8+ T cells from the thymus. Subset defined: CD3+TCRalphabeta+CD8SP T cells; for blood, CD45RO-CCR7+ naive CD8+ T cells. These receptors were collected from a human donor who gave cord blood stem cells for thymic organoid culture, a cardiac surgery patient who gave postnatal thymus, or a blood donor (not recorded which).

By proportion, this clonotype is medium-sized. The rearrangement joins TRBV7-9 to TRBJ2-3; D is unresolved. CDR1 and CDR2 from the germline V gene are SEHNR and FQNEAQ (reference sequence). The CDR3 length is 16 residues. The V end lost 3 bases, the J end lost 3 bases, and 16 bases lay between the germline ends. The CDR3 sequence: CASSFTDSLGTDTQYF. The CDR3 bases are TGTGCCAGCAGCTTCACCGATTCGTTAGGGACAGATACGCAGTATTTT.

Within the sample, this clonotype is medium-sized. The rearrangement joins TRBV20-1 to TRBJ2-7, with 12 bases lining up with TRBD2. CDR3 size: 14 residues. V gave up 5 bases and J gave up 2 bases; unmatched junction bases: 4. The germline V gene has CDR1 DFQATT and CDR2 SNEGSKA (reference sequence). CDR3 nucleotide sequence: TGCAGTGCTTCTAGCGGGGGGGCCCCCTACGAGCAGTACTTC. It translates to CSASSGGAPYEQYF.

With respect to this clonotype: A junction boundary mismatches the germline segment, possibly from a read error. V gene TRBV5-4 combines with J gene TRBJ1-1; 7 bases are shared with TRBD1. Germline lookup yields CDR1 SGHNT and CDR2 YYREEE (reference sequence). The CDR3 runs 15 residues. The CDR3 coding sequence is TGTACCAGCAGCCGCCGTGACAGGGTTGACACTGAAGCTTTCTTT. This codes for CTSSRRDRVDTEAFF.

In regard to this clonotype: This may come from a read error, since a much larger clone is one base off. V gene TRBV5-5 combines with J gene TRBJ2-3; D possibly corresponds to TRBD2 (5 bases). Deletions cut 4 bases from V and 8 bases from J, with 11 bases between. CDR1 and CDR2 from the germline V gene are SGHKS and YYEKEE (reference sequence). The CDR3 is 12 residues long. The CDR3 region has the DNA TGTGCCAGCAGCGGGGAGAAGGGTACGCAGTATTTT. Amino acid sequence: CASSGEKGTQYF.

V usage is TRBV6-1 and J usage is TRBJ2-3, with D perhaps TRBD1 (5 bases). The ends were cut back, 2 bases at V and 2 bases at J, with 11 bases in the middle. The CDR3 is 15 residues long. The germline gives CDR1 MNHNS, CDR2 SASEGT. CDR3 region: CASSEQGVSTDTQYF. The CDR3 DNA reads TGTGCCAGCAGTGAACAGGGCGTCTCCACAGATACGCAGTATTTT.

The chain carries TRBV18 and TRBJ2-7; the D is unclear. CDR1 and CDR2 from the germline V gene are KGHSH and LQKENI. The CDR3 sequence is 13 residues long. Trimming cost V 3 bases and J 3 bases, with 9 bases left between them. The CDR3 DNA follows: TGTGCCAGCTCACCCGGGTCCGGCTACGAGCAGTACTTC. Translated: CASSPGSGYEQYF.

The chain recombines TRBV4-1 with TRBJ2-1, with 11 positions matching TRBD1. V lost 1 base and J lost 6; bases outside the gene matches: 5. There are 16 residues in the CDR3. Per germline, CDR1 MGHRA and CDR2 YSYEKL. CDR3 nucleotide sequence: TGCGCCAGCAGCCAAGTTGGACAGGGGGCGCTCAATGAGCAGTTCTTC. Translating it yields CASSQVGQGALNEQFF.

The CDR3 sequence: CAIGGQGNTIYF. The CDR3, as DNA: TGTGCCATCGGGGGACAGGGGAACACCATATATTTT. V and J are TRBV10-3 and TRBJ1-3; the match to TRBD1 covers 10 bases. V lost 8 bases and J lost 7; bases outside the gene matches: 2. CDR1 and CDR2 (germline): ENHRY, SYGVKD. The length of the CDR3 is 12 residues.

The sample holds many counts of this clonotype. The gene calls are TRBV7-9 and TRBJ2-4; D ambiguous. CDR1 and CDR2 from the germline V gene are SEHNR and FQNEAQ (reference sequence). Trimming took 3 bases from V and 0 from J, leaving 24 bases between them. CDR3 length equals 20 residues. The CDR3 DNA follows: TGTGCCAGCAGCTTTAGTACCACCCCCTGGGAAGACTTAGCCAAAAACATTCAGTACTTC. This gives the protein CASSFSTTPWEDLAKNIQYF.

This clonotype is a singleton in its sample. This rearrangement joins TRBV7-9 to TRBJ2-3; 12 bases map to TRBD2. This CDR3 has 19 amino acids. The J segment lost 2 bases and the V segment lost 1 base, leaving 10 bases of the junction unmatched. Per germline, CDR1 SEHNR and CDR2 FQNEAQ (reference sequence). The DNA of the CDR3 is TGTGCCAGCAGCTTAGAGAGGGGGACTAGCGGGCGCTACACAGATACGCAGTATTTT. Translated: CASSLERGTSGRYTDTQYF.

In its sample, this clonotype is medium-sized. The gene calls are TRBV12-3 or TRBV12-4 and TRBJ1-5; 8 bases are a match to TRBD1. V lost 4 bases and J lost 1; bases outside the gene matches: 0. CDR3 length: 14 residues. The DNA for the CDR3 is TGTGCCAGCAGTTGGACAGGGAGCAATCAGCCCCAGCATTTT. It translates to CASSWTGSNQPQHF.

This clonotype is medium-sized. The rearrangement uses TRBV29-1 and TRBJ1-1; the match to TRBD1 covers 8 bases. The CDR3 spans 15 residues. Germline V gene data show CDR1 as SQVTM and CDR2 as ANQGSEA. The V segment lost 5 bases and the J segment 1 base; nucleotides outside the gene matches: 9. This CDR3 reads CSVPAGGWWNTEAFF. The CDR3 DNA is TGCAGCGTTCCCGCAGGGGGCTGGTGGAACACTGAAGCTTTCTTT.

By frequency in the sample, this clonotype is medium-sized. The chain recombines TRBV9 with TRBJ1-5; no firm D call. V was shortened by 0 bases and J by 0 bases, with 19 bases between the two germline ends. In germline, CDR1 is SGDLS, CDR2 YYNGEE. This CDR3 spans 19 amino acids. The CDR3 protein is CASSVGRTAGLNSNQPQHF. In DNA form, the CDR3 reads TGTGCCAGCAGCGTAGGGAGGACCGCAGGTCTAAATAGCAATCAGCCCCAGCATTTT. Variable domain in full (rest from reference TRBV9 and TRBJ1-5): DSGVTQTPKHLITATGQRVTLRCSPRSGDLSVYWYQQSLDQGLQFLIQYYNGEERAKGNILERFSAQQFPDLHSELNLSSLELGDSALYFCASSVGRTAGLNSNQPQHFGDGTRLSIL.

This chain uses TRBV12-3 or TRBV12-4 with TRBJ1-5; TRBD1 agrees at 7 bases. The CDR3 sequence is 15 residues long. The trim removed 7 bases at V and 3 bases at J, leaving 9 bases unmatched. The CDR3 spells CASTVDRSTNQPQHF. The CDR3 coding sequence is TGTGCCAGCACCGTGGACAGGAGCACCAATCAGCCCCAGCATTTT.

By frequency in the sample, this clonotype is medium-sized. The chain links TRBV4-1 to TRBJ1-1; D unclear. The CDR3 is 17 residues long. Germline V gives CDR1 MGHRA, CDR2 YSYEKL. Trimming took 1 base from V and 4 from J, leaving 19 bases between them. The CDR3 DNA reads as TGCGCCAGCAGCCAAGTGTTTGGAGGGAATCGCGGCACTGAAGCTTTCTTT. It codes for CASSQVFGGNRGTEAFF.

The sample holds one count of this clonotype. The J gene is TRBJ2-1, the V gene TRBV20-1, with 13 bases lining up with TRBD2. Germline V lookup: CDR1 DFQATT, CDR2 SNEGSKA (reference sequence). The CDR3 has 21 residues. The J segment lost 1 base and the V segment lost 0 bases, leaving 15 bases of the junction unmatched. The CDR3 spells CSARDLLGLAGLSVSYNEQFF. The CDR3 region has the DNA TGCAGTGCTAGAGATCTCCTGGGACTAGCGGGGCTATCAGTTTCCTACAATGAGCAGTTCTTC.

This clonotype is medium-sized. This chain uses TRBV29-1 with TRBJ1-2, with D unresolved. The CDR3 consists of 12 residues. CDR1 is SQVTM, CDR2 ANQGSEA, per germline. V lost 3 bases, J lost 2 bases, and 7 bases lay in between. The CDR3 reads CSVDLGNYGYTF. For the CDR3, the DNA is TGCAGCGTTGATTTGGGGAACTATGGCTACACCTTC.